The 31 T cell receptor beta chains below all came from one sample that was sequenced in a study of CD4 T cells in relation to SARS-CoV-2 and coronaviruses. Profiled with immunoSEQ multiplex PCR; TCRdb holds only in-frame clones, not every one. Of about 36,000 clones in the sample, about four fifths were seen once. No antigen is known for these receptors. Material for sequencing was naive CD4+ T cells from PBMCs, cultured in vitro. Subset denoted: naive CD4+ T cells isolated by negative enrichment. The origin of the receptors is an adult with COVID-19.

This chain connects TRBV20-1 to TRBJ1-1, with D possibly matching TRBD1 (6 bases). The CDR3 consists of 10 residues. The V gene's germline CDR1 is DFQATT and CDR2 SNEGSKA (reference sequence). CDR3 coding DNA: TGCATTGTAGGGGGCACTGAAGCTTTCTTT. Translated: CIVGGTEAFF.

The rearrangement uses TRBV6-6 and TRBJ2-4; TRBD2 agrees at 8 bases. Germline V gene sequence: CDR1 MNHNY, CDR2 SVGAGI (reference sequence). V trimming: 7 bases; J trimming: 3 bases; junction bases outside the gene matches: 8. The CDR3 covers 15 residues. The CDR3, as DNA: TGTGCCAGCATCCGGGAGGCGGGAGGCAAAAACATTCAGTACTTC. Amino acids: CASIREAGGKNIQYF.

This sequence joins TRBV6-2 or TRBV6-3 and TRBJ2-5, with TRBD2 as a possible D gene (6 bases). Germline V CDR1 and CDR2: MNHEY, SVGEGT. V was pared by 0 bases and J by 2 bases, with 16 bases between. The CDR3 has 17 amino acids. CDR3 nucleotide sequence: TGTGCCAGCAGTTACTCGATTGTTGGGGGGACTCAAGAGACCCAGTACTTC. Translation: CASSYSIVGGTQETQYF.

This rearrangement joins TRBV25-1 to TRBJ1-1; possible D gene TRBD1, 6 bases. The CDR3 runs 15 residues. V was clipped by 7 bases and J by 7 bases, with 22 bases between them. CDR1 is MGHDK and CDR2 is SYGVNS in the germline V gene. The CDR3 DNA reads as TGTGCCAGCATTGACAGGATGGCAATGGCACGTGAAGCTTTCTTT. Its protein is CASIDRMAMAREAFF.

The rearrangement links TRBV20-1 to TRBJ2-5, with 9 bases lining up with TRBD2. The CDR3 runs to 16 residues. Germline loops: CDR1 DFQATT, CDR2 SNEGSKA (reference sequence). With 3 bases clipped from V and 3 bases from J, the junction kept 11 bases outside the gene matches. The CDR3 reads CSASSPSGILEETQYF. CDR3 sequence (DNA): TGCAGTGCTAGTTCCCCTAGCGGGATTTTGGAAGAGACCCAGTACTTC.

The chain links TRBV3-1 (or the pseudogene TRBV3-2) to TRBJ2-3; the D gene is possibly TRBD1 (5 bases). The CDR3 has 17 amino acids. V was pared by 2 bases and J by 1 base, with 16 bases between. Germline-derived CDR1 and CDR2 are LGHDT and YNNKEL (reference sequence). The DNA of the CDR3 is TGTGCCAGCAGCCAACAGGGTGCTGTCGGTGGCACAGATACGCAGTATTTT. This codes for CASSQQGAVGGTDTQYF.

The chain is built from TRBV4-1 and TRBJ2-4, with D uncertain. CDR1 is MGHRA and CDR2 is YSYEKL in the germline V gene. The germline V and J ends were trimmed by 0 bases and 0 bases, with 6 bases remaining between them. CDR3 length equals 15 residues. CDR3 region: CASSQEVLAKNIQYF. Written as DNA, the CDR3 is TGCGCCAGCAGCCAAGAGGTTCTAGCCAAAAACATTCAGTACTTC.

The chain joins TRBV28 to TRBJ2-2, with 7 bases fitting TRBD1. The germline CDR1 and CDR2 sequences are MDHEN and SYDVKM. V dropped 11 bases and J dropped 2; count of bases not matched to a gene: 8. This CDR3 spans 14 amino acids. Here the CDR3 reads CAALRQGNTGELFF. The CDR3 DNA reads as TGTGCCGCTCTGCGACAGGGAAACACCGGGGAGCTGTTTTTT.

The V and J genes are TRBV29-1 and TRBJ2-1; D possibly corresponds to TRBD2 (6 bases). The CDR3 is 14 residues long. Trimming removed 7 bases at V and 10 bases at J, with 23 bases between. Germline V gene lookup returns CDR1 SQVTM and CDR2 ANQGSEA. The CDR3 spells CSAPGVIGFREQFF. In nucleotides, the CDR3 is TGCAGCGCCCCGGGGGTGATCGGCTTCAGGGAGCAGTTCTTC.

The V and J genes are TRBV9 and TRBJ2-3; the match to TRBD2 covers 11 bases. Germline V gene sequence: CDR1 SGDLS, CDR2 YYNGEE. The CDR3 has 18 amino acids. V was clipped by 2 bases and J by 0 bases; unmatched bases: 8. The CDR3 DNA follows: TGTGCCAGCAGCGTGGGTATTAGGACTAGCGGGAGCACAGATACGCAGTATTTT. Translated, it gives CASSVGIRTSGSTDTQYF.

V and J are TRBV12-3 or TRBV12-4 and TRBJ2-7, with TRBD2 matching 7 bases. V was pared by 3 bases and J by 7 bases, with 3 bases of the junction left unmatched. The CDR3 sequence is 12 residues long. The DNA of the CDR3 is TGTGCCAGCAGTTTTAGCGGGCAAGAGCAGTACTTC. This encodes CASSFSGQEQYF.

V usage is TRBV10-2 and J usage is TRBJ2-3; D remains unclear. Germline CDR1 and CDR2: WSHSY and SAAADI. Trimming took off 0 bases at V and 2 bases at J, with 6 bases between the two ends. The CDR3 has 14 amino acids. The CDR3 loop is CASSESGYTDTQYF. The CDR3 nucleotides read TGCGCCAGCAGTGAGTCGGGCTACACAGATACGCAGTATTTT.

V gene TRBV20-1 combines with J gene TRBJ2-3; D gene uncertain. The CDR3 is 10 residues long. Germline V gene data show CDR1 as DFQATT and CDR2 as SNEGSKA (reference sequence). Deletions cut 2 bases from V and 3 bases from J, with 0 bases between. CDR3 region: CSARTDTQYF. The CDR3 coding sequence is TGCAGTGCTAGAACAGATACGCAGTATTTT.

This chain joins TRBV5-4 and TRBJ2-1; 7 nucleotides match TRBD2. Germline V CDR1 and CDR2: SGHNT, YYREEE (reference sequence). Losses at the gene ends were 1 base for V and 5 bases for J; bases not matched to a gene: 6. The CDR3 consists of 15 residues. The CDR3 nucleotides are TGTGCCAGCAGCTTGCGCGGGAGCCTAAACAATGAGCAGTTCTTC. This encodes CASSLRGSLNNEQFF.

The rearrangement joins TRBV10-3 to TRBJ2-3; the match to TRBD2 covers 10 bases. The germline V gene encodes CDR1 ENHRY and CDR2 SYGVKD. V shed 2 bases, J shed 3 bases, and the junction held 2 bases outside the gene matches. The CDR3 length is 15 residues. This CDR3 is CAISETAGGTDTQYF. The CDR3 DNA is TGTGCCATCAGTGAGACAGCGGGAGGGACAGATACGCAGTATTTT.

The chain links TRBV6-5 to TRBJ2-7, with TRBD2 as a possible D gene (5 bases). The germline V gene encodes CDR1 MNHEY and CDR2 SVGAGI. The CDR3 has 13 residues. The V gene lost 7 bases and the J gene lost 1 base, with 11 bases spanning the gap. The CDR3 loop reads CASIGSGSYEQYF. CDR3 DNA sequence: TGTGCCAGCATCGGGTCGGGATCCTACGAGCAGTACTTC.

This chain links TRBV7-2 with TRBJ2-7; 11 positions match TRBD2. The germline V gene encodes CDR1 SGHTA and CDR2 FQGNSA. Germline trimming cut 5 bases from V and 4 bases from J; bases unmatched to any gene: 10. This CDR3 region has 16 residues. CDR3 protein: CASSVGSSGRWYEQYF. The CDR3 DNA sequence: TGTGCCAGCAGCGTCGGTTCTAGCGGGAGGTGGTACGAGCAGTACTTC.

CDR3 amino acids: CASGDRAVGSNQPQHF. Written as DNA, the CDR3 is TGTGCCAGTGGCGACAGGGCTGTGGGGAGCAATCAGCCCCAGCATTTT. The chain has TRBV19 and TRBJ1-5; 7 nucleotides agree with TRBD1. J gave up 1 base and V 8 bases, and 11 bases lay outside the gene matches. Germline V CDR1 and CDR2: LNHDA, SQIVND (reference sequence). This CDR3 contains 16 residues.

The chain employs TRBV2 and TRBJ1-1; D possibly corresponds to TRBD1 (6 bases). The V and J ends lost 2 bases and 7 bases respectively, with 14 bases between them. The length of the CDR3 is 14 residues. Looked up from germline, CDR1 is SNHLY and CDR2 is FYNNEI. The chain's CDR3 is CASSELPGAGEAFF. The CDR3 nucleotides are TGTGCCAGCAGTGAACTCCCGGGGGCGGGTGAAGCTTTCTTT.

The chain recombines TRBV19 with TRBJ2-2; 7 bases map to TRBD2. Per the germline V gene, CDR1 is LNHDA and CDR2 is SQIVND (reference sequence). CDR3 length: 16 amino acids. Unmatched junction bases numbered 9, after V lost 7 bases and J lost 1 base. The CDR3 bases are TGTGCCAGTACCCTGGGCGGGAGCCTGAACACCGGGGAGCTGTTTTTT. This codes for CASTLGGSLNTGELFF.

This rearrangement joins TRBV23-1 to TRBJ2-7; D call uncertain. TRBV23-1 is classed as an ORF, of uncertain function. The CDR3 is made up of 12 amino acids. V was cut by 4 bases and J by 3 bases, with 7 bases left in between. The CDR3 sequence: CASSPEYYEQYF. As DNA, the CDR3 is TGCGCCAGCAGTCCGGAGTACTACGAGCAGTACTTC.

This clone occurred a few times. This sequence joins TRBV7-9 and TRBJ2-1; D is possibly TRBD2 (6 bases). The CDR3 spans 15 residues. The V and J ends lost 4 bases and 2 bases respectively, with 12 bases between them. Germline-derived CDR1 and CDR2 are SEHNR and FQNEAQ (reference sequence). DNA for the CDR3: TGTGCCAGCAGCTCCCGGGACTCGACCTACAATGAGCAGTTCTTC. This translates into CASSSRDSTYNEQFF.

This clone is a singleton in its sample. The chain has TRBV28 and TRBJ2-1, with 11 bases aligning to TRBD2. This CDR3 has 13 amino acids. Germline loops: CDR1 MDHEN, CDR2 SYDVKM. The ends lost 7 bases at V and 14 bases at J; junction bases unmatched: 10. DNA of the CDR3: TGTGCCAGCATGGGAACTAGCGGGAGCTCGGAGTTCTTC. Amino acids: CASMGTSGSSEFF. Full variable domain (outside the CDR3, taken from reference TRBV28 and TRBJ2-1): DVKVTQSSRYLVKRTGEKVFLECVQDMDHENMFWYRQDPGLGLRLIYFSYDVKMKEKGDIPEGYSVSREKKERFSLILESASTNQTSMYLCASMGTSGSSEFFGPGTRLTVL.

The table lists this clone with a count of one. The V call is TRBV28, the J call TRBJ2-7; 11 bases line up with TRBD2. The germline gives CDR1 MDHEN, CDR2 SYDVKM. There are 14 residues in the CDR3. V gave up 8 bases and J gave up 1 base; unmatched junction bases: 4. In nucleotides, the CDR3 is TGTGCCAGCCTAGGGACTAGCGGATCCTACGAGCAGTACTTC. Amino acid sequence: CASLGTSGSYEQYF.

A few counts support this clone. This chain joins TRBV30 and TRBJ2-7, with TRBD2 matching 13 bases. The junction had 6 bases not matched to a gene; V was cut back by 2 bases and J by 5 bases. The CDR3 consists of 15 residues. Germline V gene sequence: CDR1 GTSNPN, CDR2 SVGIG (reference sequence). CDR3 residues: CAWSLGTSGIDEQYF. DNA of the CDR3: TGTGCCTGGAGTCTAGGGACTAGCGGGATTGACGAGCAGTACTTC.

This clone came up once. The chain links TRBV7-8 to TRBJ2-7, with no clear D. V gave up 1 base and J gave up 4 bases, with 8 bases separating them. CDR3 length equals 13 residues. Germline V gives CDR1 SGHVS, CDR2 FQNEAQ. The CDR3 DNA sequence: TGTGCCAGCAGCTTAGAAAGACATTACGAGCAGTACTTC. Translating gives CASSLERHYEQYF. Using reference TRBV7-8 and TRBJ2-7 for the parts outside the CDR3, the full variable domain is GAGVSQSPRYKVAKRGQDVALRCDPISGHVSLFWYQQALGQGPEFLTYFQNEAQLDKSGLPSDRFFAERPEGSVSTLKIQRTQQEDSAVYLCASSLERHYEQYFGPGTRLTVT.

This clone has only a few counts. The chain has TRBV5-1 and TRBJ2-2; TRBD1 matches at 7 bases. Trimming removed 5 bases from V and 3 bases from J; junction bases left unmatched: 7. This CDR3 contains 15 residues. Germline CDR1 and CDR2: SGHRS and YFSETQ. The CDR3 sequence: CASSSDRTYTGELFF. CDR3 nucleotide sequence: TGCGCCAGCAGTTCGGACAGGACGTACACCGGGGAGCTGTTTTTT.

The chain joins TRBV6-6 to TRBJ1-1; 10 bases align to TRBD1. The CDR3 runs to 16 residues. With 5 bases clipped from V and 3 bases from J, the junction kept 9 bases outside the gene matches. Germline V lookup: CDR1 MNHNY, CDR2 SVGAGI (reference sequence). Here the CDR3 reads CASSQTDRGSDTEAFF. In DNA, the CDR3 is TGTGCCAGCAGTCAGACGGACAGGGGGTCTGACACTGAAGCTTTCTTT.

The chain links TRBV28 to TRBJ2-1, with TRBD2 matching over 9 bases. The trim removed 4 bases at V and 7 bases at J, leaving 8 bases unmatched. Germline V gene sequence: CDR1 MDHEN, CDR2 SYDVKM. The CDR3 consists of 15 residues. CDR3 in amino acids: CASSSSGSGGNEQFF. In DNA form, the CDR3 reads TGTGCCAGCAGTTCTTCCGGTAGCGGGGGAAATGAGCAGTTCTTC.

The J gene is TRBJ2-5, the V gene TRBV20-1; D is unclear. Germline CDR1 and CDR2: DFQATT and SNEGSKA (reference sequence). The ends were cut back, 3 bases at V and 1 base at J, with 6 bases in the middle. This CDR3 is built from 12 residues. The CDR3 protein is CSASDGQETQYF. The DNA of the CDR3 is TGCAGTGCTAGTGATGGCCAAGAGACCCAGTACTTC.

J is TRBJ2-7 and V is TRBV7-9; perhaps TRBD1 as D (6 bases). The length of the CDR3 is 14 residues. The germline V gene has CDR1 SEHNR and CDR2 FQNEAQ (reference sequence). V lost 1 base to trimming and J lost 4 bases, with 11 bases between them. Here the CDR3 DNA reads TGTGCCAGCAGCTTAGGAGCGACAGGATACGAGCAGTACTTC. It yields the protein CASSLGATGYEQYF.